This note documents a single T cell receptor beta chain sequence. Its cognate antigen is unknown. Oncomine TCR Beta short-read sequencing was applied to DNA from cultured CD4+ T cells. TCRdb recomputed calls from the PCR reads with MiXCR, one row per CDR3 protein. The sample consists of some 25,000 distinct CDR3 sequences, 45% to 50% of them appearing once. The germline V and J ends were trimmed by 5 bases and 4 bases, with 17 bases remaining between them. Per germline, CDR1 SGHAT and CDR2 FQDESV (reference sequence). CDR3 length: 15 residues. These data come from a study of vaccination and CD4 T cells after COVID-19. Study at large: Each convalescent patient was PCR positive for SARS-CoV-2 on nasal swab; roughly ten cases were mild and one severe.

Treatment noted: roughly 10-day PBMC culture with coronavirus spike peptide pools or control peptides (ViraFEST assay). This chain links TRBV11-1 with TRBJ1-2; D possibly corresponds to TRBD1 (5 bases). This sequence originates from a human donor who had recovered from COVID-19. What was sequenced was CD4+ T cells from blood, cultured in vitro. In DNA form, the CDR3 reads TGTGCCAGCAGCGCCACTCAGGGAGGGATCTATGGCTACACCTTC. Its translation: CASSATQGGIYGYTF.